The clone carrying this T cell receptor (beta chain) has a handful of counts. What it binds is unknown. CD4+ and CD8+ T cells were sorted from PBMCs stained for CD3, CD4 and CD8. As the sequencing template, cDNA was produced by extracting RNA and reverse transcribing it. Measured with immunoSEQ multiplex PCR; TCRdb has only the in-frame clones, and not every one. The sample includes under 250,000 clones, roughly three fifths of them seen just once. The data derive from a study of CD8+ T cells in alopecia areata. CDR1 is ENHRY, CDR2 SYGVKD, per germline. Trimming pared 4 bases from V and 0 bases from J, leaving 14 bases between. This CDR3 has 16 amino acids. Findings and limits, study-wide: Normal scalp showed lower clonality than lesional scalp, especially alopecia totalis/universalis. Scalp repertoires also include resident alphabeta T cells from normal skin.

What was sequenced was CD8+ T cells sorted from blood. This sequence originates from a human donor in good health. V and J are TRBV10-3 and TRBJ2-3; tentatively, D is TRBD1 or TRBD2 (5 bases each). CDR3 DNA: TGTGCCATCAGTGGCGAGGGGCCCTGGAGCACAGATACGCAGTATTTT. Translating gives CAISGEGPWSTDTQYF.